This T cell receptor (beta chain) is from a study of T cell clones after liver transplantation. As for the study in general: TCRbeta sequencing after a pre-transplant mixed lymphocyte reaction identified graft-donor-reactive clones, later tracked in post-transplant blood. Graft-donor-reactive sequences were compared with third-party-reactive TCRbeta sequences from pre-transplant mixed lymphocyte reactions. Overall study results and limits: In a couple of subjects, few donor cells limited the measurable donor-reactive repertoire.

Thawed unstimulated PBMCs were FACS-sorted by CD3, CD4 and CD8 into two populations. With regard to this clone: The antigen is unknown.

From germline, CDR1 is GTSNPN and CDR2 SVGIG (reference sequence). This CDR3 is built from 12 residues. Trimming shortened V by 4 bases and J by 11 bases, and 17 bases separated the two germline ends. The repertoire was sequenced with immunoSEQ multiplex PCR; TCRdb's copy has only in-frame clones and lacks some. The sample has some 20,000 clones; roughly 80% are singletons. The material was CD8+ T cells from blood, obtained around 54 months after liver transplant. The source of this sequence is a human patient who received a liver transplant. A subset of T cells may come from the graft donor. The chain couples TRBV30 to TRBJ1-1; TRBD1 is a possible D gene (6 bases). CDR3 coding DNA: TGTGCCTGGACAATCGGGGGCCGGGGGGCTTTCTTT. Translated, it gives CAWTIGGRGAFF.